These 10 T cell receptor beta chains were all obtained from the same sample, sequenced in a study of blood T cell repertoires in COVID-19. Assay used: immunoSEQ multiplex PCR; TCRdb lists only in-frame clones, some missing. The sample gives about 48,000 clones, 77% of which show up once; about 20% is in the top ten. Sequenced material: peripheral blood. All receptors come from a human donor with active or convalescent COVID-19. The donor label of this sample is uncertain.

The chain is built from TRBV5-6 and TRBJ1-1, with 10 bases lining up with TRBD1. Trimming cost V 4 bases and J 3 bases; bases outside gene matches: 12. CDR1 is SGHDT and CDR2 is YYEEEE in the germline V gene. This CDR3 is 17 amino acids long. The CDR3: CASSARQGAGWYTEAFF. The CDR3 DNA is TGTGCCAGCAGCGCGAGACAGGGGGCGGGGTGGTACACTGAAGCTTTCTTT.

V usage is TRBV5-1 and J usage is TRBJ2-1; 7 bases agree with TRBD1. The germline V gene encodes CDR1 SGHRS and CDR2 YFSETQ. V lost 3 bases, J lost 0 bases, and 0 bases stayed unmatched. The CDR3 has 14 amino acids. The CDR3 coding sequence is TGCGCCAGCAGCTGGGACAGCTCCTACAATGAGCAGTTCTTC. Its translation: CASSWDSSYNEQFF.

The chain carries TRBV5-5 and TRBJ1-1; D gene ambiguous. With 4 bases removed from V and 1 base from J, the gap between germline ends came to 5 bases. CDR3 length: 12 residues. Germline V gives CDR1 SGHKS, CDR2 YYEKEE (reference sequence). The CDR3 loop reads CASSTGNTEAFF. The CDR3 DNA reads TGTGCCAGCAGCACGGGGAACACTGAAGCTTTCTTT.

The J gene is TRBJ1-6, the V gene TRBV10-1; the D is unclear. The CDR3 consists of 14 residues. Trimming left V 0 bases short and J 7 bases short, with 7 bases between. In germline, CDR1 is WNHNN, CDR2 SYGVQD (reference sequence). CDR3 amino acids: CASSESQANSPLHF. The CDR3 coding sequence is TGCGCCAGCAGTGAGTCTCAGGCCAATTCACCCCTCCACTTT.

This clone came up a few times. The rearrangement joins TRBV4-2 to TRBJ1-5; D remains unclear. This CDR3 has 14 amino acids. Looked up from germline, CDR1 is LGHNA and CDR2 is YNFKEQ. Trimming took 2 bases from V and 0 from J, leaving 5 bases between them. CDR3 coding DNA: TGTGCCAGCAGCCAATTAAATAGCAATCAGCCCCAGCATTTT. Translation: CASSQLNSNQPQHF.

The rearrangement uses TRBV12-5 and TRBJ1-1; D call uncertain. Germline CDR1 and CDR2: LGHNT and FRNRAP. V lost 6 bases, J lost 4 bases, and 21 bases lay in between. The CDR3 runs 16 residues. The CDR3 DNA reads TGTGCTAGTGGCCCTCTTTTTCAGAGGGCAGTCACTGAAGCTTTCTTT. Translating it yields CASGPLFQRAVTEAFF.

The chain uses TRBV19 and TRBJ1-2, with D possibly TRBD1 on 6 matching bases. The CDR3 has 12 amino acids. Germline V gene sequence: CDR1 LNHDA, CDR2 SQIVND (reference sequence). V shed 6 bases and J shed 7 bases, with 12 bases lying between them. The CDR3 is CASSLGAGGYTF. CDR3 DNA: TGTGCCAGTAGCCTGGGGGCCGGTGGCTACACCTTC.

This chain connects TRBV12-5 to TRBJ1-2; TRBD1 might be the D (6 bases). The CDR3 covers 13 residues. Trimming pared 3 bases from V and 6 bases from J, leaving 11 bases between. In germline, CDR1 is LGHNT, CDR2 FRNRAP. The CDR3 coding sequence is TGTGCTAGTGGTTTTTCGGGGGGCCATGGCTACACCTTC. Its protein product is CASGFSGGHGYTF.

V is TRBV30 and J is TRBJ2-1; 10 nucleotides agree with TRBD2. The CDR3 contains 15 residues. Germline V gene data show CDR1 as GTSNPN and CDR2 as SVGIG (reference sequence). V was clipped by 3 bases and J by 8 bases; unmatched bases: 10. In nucleotides, the CDR3 is TGTGCCTGGAGCCAAGCGGGAGGGCCTAAGTATGAGCAGTTCTTC. It is translated as CAWSQAGGPKYEQFF.

The genes are TRBV14 and TRBJ1-1; D is ambiguous. The length of the CDR3 is 13 residues. Germline values: CDR1 SGHDN, CDR2 FVKESK. The ends were cut back, 0 bases at V and 10 bases at J, with 12 bases in the middle. The CDR3 region has the DNA TGTGCCAGCAGCCAAGATCTCGCGGCTCGAGCTTTCTTT. Translated: CASSQDLAARAFF.